This TCR beta chain was documented in a study of post-analysis software for immune sequencing data. Study findings and constraints: Included in a set of roughly five TRBV segments more frequent in patients than controls were TRBV5-6, TRBV5-1 and TRBV20-1.

Researchers reported that TCR beta cDNA libraries carried unique molecular identifiers. TCRdb used MiXCR to reprocess the PCR reads, holding one entry per CDR3 protein. The data hold a few hundred thousand distinct CDR3 sequences, with around 40% observed a single time. Notes on this clonotype: The antigen is not known. The CDR3 does not close with the conserved phenylalanine or tryptophan, likely indicating a read error.

The ends were cut back, 3 bases at V and 5 bases at J, with 16 bases in the middle. The CDR3 extends over 15 amino acids. CDR1 is SGHTA, CDR2 FQGNSA, per germline. This receptor was identified in a girl aged 5-17 years with multiple sclerosis. The V and J genes are TRBV7-2 and TRBJ1-2; D is perhaps TRBD1 (5 bases). The sample taken for sequencing was blood. The CDR3 nucleotides read TGTGCCAGCAGCTTGATTAGGGGTGGGGGATATGGCTACACCCTC. The encoded protein is CASSLIRGGGYGYTL.